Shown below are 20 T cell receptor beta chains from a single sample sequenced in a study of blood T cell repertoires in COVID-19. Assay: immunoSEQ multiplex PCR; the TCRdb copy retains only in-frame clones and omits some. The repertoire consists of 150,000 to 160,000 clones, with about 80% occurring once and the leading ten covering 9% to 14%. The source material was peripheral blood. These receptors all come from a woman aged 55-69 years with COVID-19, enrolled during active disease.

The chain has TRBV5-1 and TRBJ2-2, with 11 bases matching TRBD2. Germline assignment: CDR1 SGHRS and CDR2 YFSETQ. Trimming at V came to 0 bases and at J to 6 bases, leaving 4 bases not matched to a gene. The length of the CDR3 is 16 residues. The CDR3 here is CASSLGGTSGAGELFF. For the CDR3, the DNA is TGCGCCAGCAGCTTGGGGGGGACTAGCGGTGCCGGGGAGCTGTTTTTT.

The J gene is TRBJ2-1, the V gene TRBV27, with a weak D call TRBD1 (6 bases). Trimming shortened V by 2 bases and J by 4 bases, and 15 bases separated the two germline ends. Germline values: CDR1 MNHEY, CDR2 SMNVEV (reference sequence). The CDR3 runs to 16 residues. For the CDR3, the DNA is TGTGCCAGCAGTTTACGGTTCCCTAGGGGGTACAATGAGCAGTTCTTC. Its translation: CASSLRFPRGYNEQFF.

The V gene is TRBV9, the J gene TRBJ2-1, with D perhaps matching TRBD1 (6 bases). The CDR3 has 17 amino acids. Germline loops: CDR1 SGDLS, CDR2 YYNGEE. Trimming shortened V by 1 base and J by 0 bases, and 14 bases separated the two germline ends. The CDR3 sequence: CASSVPRQVDSYNEQFF. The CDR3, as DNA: TGTGCCAGCAGCGTACCCCGACAGGTAGACTCCTACAATGAGCAGTTCTTC.

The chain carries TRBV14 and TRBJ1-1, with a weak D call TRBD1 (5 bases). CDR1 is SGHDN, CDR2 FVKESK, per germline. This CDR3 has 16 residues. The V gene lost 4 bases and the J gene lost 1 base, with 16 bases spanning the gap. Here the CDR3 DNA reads TGTGCCAGCAGCCCAAGAAGACAGCTAGAGAACACTGAAGCTTTCTTT. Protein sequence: CASSPRRQLENTEAFF.

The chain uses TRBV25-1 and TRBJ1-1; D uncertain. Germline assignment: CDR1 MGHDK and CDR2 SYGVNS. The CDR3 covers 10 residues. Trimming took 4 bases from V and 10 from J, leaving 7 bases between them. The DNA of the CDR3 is TGTGCCAGCAGTGGCCGGGGAGCTTTCTTT. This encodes CASSGRGAFF.

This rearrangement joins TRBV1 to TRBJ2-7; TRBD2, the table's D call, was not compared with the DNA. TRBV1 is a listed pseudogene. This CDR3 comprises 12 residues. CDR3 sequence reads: CTSSHVGYEQYF. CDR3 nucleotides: TGCACCAGCAGCCATGTCGGTTACGAGCAGTACTTC.

In DNA, the CDR3 is TGTGCCAGCACCTGGACTAGCGGGGTCCTCGGAACCGGGGAGCTGTTTTTT. It codes for CASTWTSGVLGTGELFF. The chain has TRBV7-2 and TRBJ2-2, with TRBD2 matching 12 bases. V gave up 7 bases and J gave up 5 bases; unmatched junction bases: 11. The V gene's germline CDR1 is SGHTA and CDR2 FQGNSA. The CDR3 extends over 17 amino acids.

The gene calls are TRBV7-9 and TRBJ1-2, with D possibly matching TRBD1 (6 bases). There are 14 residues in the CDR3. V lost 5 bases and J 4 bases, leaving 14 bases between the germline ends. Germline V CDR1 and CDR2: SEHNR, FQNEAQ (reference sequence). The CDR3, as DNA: TGTGCCAGCAGCCAACGGACAGAATTCTATGGCTACACCTTC. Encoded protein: CASSQRTEFYGYTF.

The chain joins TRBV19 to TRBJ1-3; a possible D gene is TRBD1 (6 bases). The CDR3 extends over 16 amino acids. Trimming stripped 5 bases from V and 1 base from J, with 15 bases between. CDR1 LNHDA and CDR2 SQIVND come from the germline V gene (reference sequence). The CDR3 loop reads CASSRRGGASGNTIYF. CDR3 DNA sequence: TGTGCCAGTAGTCGGAGGGGGGGCGCGTCTGGAAACACCATATATTTT.

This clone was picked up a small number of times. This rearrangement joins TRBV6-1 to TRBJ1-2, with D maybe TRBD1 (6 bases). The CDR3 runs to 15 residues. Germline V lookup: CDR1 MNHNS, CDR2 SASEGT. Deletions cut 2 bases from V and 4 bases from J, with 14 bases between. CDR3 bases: TGTGCCAGCAGTGAACAAGGGGGAGAGGGCTATGGCTACACCTTC. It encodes CASSEQGGEGYGYTF.

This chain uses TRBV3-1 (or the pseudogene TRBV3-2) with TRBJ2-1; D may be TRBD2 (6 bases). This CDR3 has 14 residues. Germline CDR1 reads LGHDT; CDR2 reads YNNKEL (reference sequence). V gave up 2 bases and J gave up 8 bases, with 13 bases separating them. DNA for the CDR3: TGTGCCAGCAGCCAACGCGGGATGAAACATGAGCAGTTCTTC. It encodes CASSQRGMKHEQFF.

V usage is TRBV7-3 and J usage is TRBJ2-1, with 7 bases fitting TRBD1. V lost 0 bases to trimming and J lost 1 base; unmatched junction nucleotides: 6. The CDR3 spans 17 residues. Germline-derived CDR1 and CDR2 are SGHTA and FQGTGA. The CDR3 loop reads CASSLTLTGLSYNEQFF. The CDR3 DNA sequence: TGTGCCAGCAGCTTAACGCTGACAGGGTTGTCCTACAATGAGCAGTTCTTC.

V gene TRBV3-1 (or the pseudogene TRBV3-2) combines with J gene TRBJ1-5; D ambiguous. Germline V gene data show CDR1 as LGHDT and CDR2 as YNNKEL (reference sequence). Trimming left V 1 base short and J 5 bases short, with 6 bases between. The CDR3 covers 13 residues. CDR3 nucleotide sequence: TGTGCCAGCAGCCAAGGAGGCGATCAGCCCCAGCATTTT. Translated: CASSQGGDQPQHF.

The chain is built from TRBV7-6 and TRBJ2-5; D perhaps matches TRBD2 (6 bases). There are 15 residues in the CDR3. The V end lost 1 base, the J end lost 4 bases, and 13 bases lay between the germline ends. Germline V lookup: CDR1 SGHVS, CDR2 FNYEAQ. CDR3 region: CASSLVSGQGETQYF. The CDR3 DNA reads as TGTGCCAGCAGCTTAGTTAGCGGTCAGGGAGAGACCCAGTACTTC.

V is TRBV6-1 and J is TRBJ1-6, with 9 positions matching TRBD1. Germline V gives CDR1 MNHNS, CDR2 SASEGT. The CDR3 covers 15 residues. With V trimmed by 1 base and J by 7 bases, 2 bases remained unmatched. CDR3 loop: CASSEGGTGNSPLHF. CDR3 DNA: TGTGCCAGCAGTGAAGGCGGGACAGGGAATTCACCCCTCCACTTT.

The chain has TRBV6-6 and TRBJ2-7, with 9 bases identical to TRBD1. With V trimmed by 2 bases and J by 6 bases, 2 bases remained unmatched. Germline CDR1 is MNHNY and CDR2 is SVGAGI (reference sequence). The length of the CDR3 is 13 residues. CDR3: CASSYRTGVEQYF. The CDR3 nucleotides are TGTGCCAGCAGTTACCGGACAGGGGTCGAGCAGTACTTC.

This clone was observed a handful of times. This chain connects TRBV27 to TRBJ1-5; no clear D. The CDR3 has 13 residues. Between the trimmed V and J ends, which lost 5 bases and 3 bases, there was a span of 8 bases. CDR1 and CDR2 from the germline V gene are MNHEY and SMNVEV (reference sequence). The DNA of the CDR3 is TGTGCCAGCAGTCCCTCCTTCAATCAGCCCCAGCATTTT. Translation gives CASSPSFNQPQHF.

The CDR3 is CASSLDRATGANYGYTF. The CDR3 coding sequence is TGTGCCAGCAGCTTGGATCGGGCGACAGGGGCGAACTATGGCTACACCTTC. The chain recombines TRBV5-6 with TRBJ1-2; 8 nucleotides agree with TRBD1. CDR1 and CDR2 from the germline V gene are SGHDT and YYEEEE. This CDR3 spans 17 amino acids. V dropped 0 bases and J dropped 2; count of bases not matched to a gene: 9.

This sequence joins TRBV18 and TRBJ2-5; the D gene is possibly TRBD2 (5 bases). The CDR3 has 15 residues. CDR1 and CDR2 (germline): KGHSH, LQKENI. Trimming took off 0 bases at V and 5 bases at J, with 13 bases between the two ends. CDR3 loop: CASSPPVQRAETQYF. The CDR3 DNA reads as TGTGCCAGCTCACCACCGGTTCAGAGGGCTGAGACCCAGTACTTC. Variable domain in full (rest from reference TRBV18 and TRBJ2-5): NAGVMQNPRHLVRRRGQEARLRCSPMKGHSHVYWYRQLPEEGLKFMVYLQKENIIDESGMPKERFSAEFPKEGPSILRIQQVVRGDSAAYFCASSPPVQRAETQYFGPGTRLLVL.

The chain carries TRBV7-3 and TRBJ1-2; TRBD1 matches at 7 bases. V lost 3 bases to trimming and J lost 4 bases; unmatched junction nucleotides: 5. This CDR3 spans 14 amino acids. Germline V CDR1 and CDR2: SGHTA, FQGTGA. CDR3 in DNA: TGTGCCAGCAGCTTTAAACCAGGGGGCTATGGCTACACCTTC. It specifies CASSFKPGGYGYTF. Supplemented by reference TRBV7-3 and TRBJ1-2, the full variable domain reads GAGVSQTPSNKVTEKGKYVELRCDPISGHTALYWYRQSLGQGPEFLIYFQGTGAADDSGLPNDRFFAVRPEGSVSTLKIQRTERGDSAVYLCASSFKPGGYGYTFGSGTRLTVV.